This passage covers 25 T cell receptor beta chains from one sample sequenced in a study of T cell responses to AZD1222 COVID-19 vaccine. The assay was immunoSEQ multiplex PCR, and TCRdb's table has in-frame clones only and misses some. The sample gives around 80,000 clones, 80% to 90% of which show up once; about 10% is in the top ten. Sequenced here: peripheral blood, sampled 28 days after the second AZD1222 dose. Receptors were obtained from an adult who received the AZD1222 COVID-19 vaccine.

The chain has TRBV28 and TRBJ2-6, with TRBD1 as a possible D gene (5 bases). V was pared by 4 bases and J by 0 bases, with 16 bases between. Germline CDR1 reads MDHEN; CDR2 reads SYDVKM. CDR3 size: 18 residues. CDR3: CASSSRGPVVSGANVLTF. As DNA, the CDR3 is TGTGCCAGCAGTTCAAGGGGCCCGGTGGTCTCTGGGGCCAACGTCCTGACTTTC.

The chain carries TRBV27 and TRBJ1-3; D not certain. The germline V gene has CDR1 MNHEY and CDR2 SMNVEV (reference sequence). This CDR3 contains 16 residues. V gave up 3 bases and J gave up 3 bases, with 15 bases separating them. This chain's CDR3 is CASSLIGGLGGNTIYF. CDR3 sequence (DNA): TGTGCCAGCAGTTTGATCGGAGGTCTCGGTGGAAACACCATATATTTT.

Only a few counts were recorded for this clone. This sequence joins TRBV6-4 and TRBJ2-1; TRBD2 agrees at 15 bases. Germline CDR1 and CDR2: MRHNA and SNTAGT. This CDR3 is built from 15 residues. J gave up 6 bases and V 4 bases, and 1 base lay outside the gene matches. The CDR3 region is CASSGTSGGANEQFF. In DNA, the CDR3 is TGTGCCAGCAGTGGGACTAGCGGGGGGGCCAATGAGCAGTTCTTC.

The chain is built from TRBV2 and TRBJ2-7; the D gene is possibly TRBD1 (6 bases). Per germline, CDR1 SNHLY and CDR2 FYNNEI. V shed 10 bases and J shed 0 bases, with 16 bases lying between them. The CDR3 contains 14 residues. The CDR3 is CATKRGLSSYEQYF. CDR3 coding DNA: TGTGCCACCAAAAGGGGGTTAAGCTCCTACGAGCAGTACTTC.

The genes are TRBV28 and TRBJ1-5; 11 nucleotides align to TRBD1. V shed 6 bases and J 5 bases; nucleotides not matched to a gene: 0. The CDR3 has 13 residues. Germline V CDR1 and CDR2: MDHEN, SYDVKM. The CDR3 coding sequence is TGTGCCAGCAGGGGACAGGGGGATCAGCCCCAGCATTTT. This encodes CASRGQGDQPQHF.

This clone was seen once. The chain is built from TRBV23-1 and TRBJ2-7, with TRBD1 as a possible D gene (6 bases). TRBV23-1 is an open reading frame, and its role is uncertain. CDR3 size: 12 residues. Trimming removed 2 bases at V and 6 bases at J, with 8 bases between. CDR3 sequence (DNA): TGCGCCAGCAGTCAACGAGGGGGCGAGCAGTACTTC. Translated: CASSQRGGEQYF.

In this sample, this clone turned up once. This rearrangement joins TRBV5-1 to TRBJ2-1, with D perhaps matching TRBD2 (6 bases). From germline, CDR1 is SGHRS and CDR2 YFSETQ. The CDR3 has 15 residues. Trimming left V 0 bases short and J 4 bases short, with 11 bases between. The CDR3 here is CASSLDRDLYNEQFF. The CDR3 DNA follows: TGCGCCAGCAGCTTGGACCGGGACTTGTACAATGAGCAGTTCTTC.

The chain links TRBV3-1 (or the pseudogene TRBV3-2) to TRBJ2-5, with 7 bases identical to TRBD1. Trimming at V came to 9 bases and at J to 2 bases, leaving 15 bases not matched to a gene. CDR1 is LGHDT, CDR2 YNNKEL, per germline (reference sequence). The CDR3 has 16 residues. CDR3 sequence: CARTRENRGSQETQYF. Here the CDR3 DNA reads TGTGCCAGAACACGGGAAAACAGGGGTTCACAAGAGACCCAGTACTTC.

The V call is TRBV6-5, the J call TRBJ2-5; D might be TRBD1 or TRBD2, each matching 7 bases. The V gene's germline CDR1 is MNHEY and CDR2 SVGAGI. Trimming removed 5 bases at V and 8 bases at J, with 15 bases between. This CDR3 is built from 13 residues. CDR3 nucleotides: TGTGCCAGCAGTCACCCAGGGGGGGACACCCAGTACTTC. It codes for CASSHPGGDTQYF.

The chain is built from TRBV24-1 and TRBJ1-5; possible D gene TRBD1, 5 bases. V was pared by 5 bases and J by 3 bases, with 10 bases between. This CDR3 spans 14 amino acids. The germline V gene encodes CDR1 KGHDR and CDR2 SFDVKD. In nucleotides, the CDR3 is TGTGCCACCAGTGGCAGGGACTTCAATCAGCCCCAGCATTTT. It translates to CATSGRDFNQPQHF.

V is TRBV18 and J is TRBJ1-2; unclear D gene. The CDR3 runs 16 residues. From germline, CDR1 is KGHSH and CDR2 LQKENI. V lost 1 base to trimming and J lost 4 bases, with 16 bases between them. The CDR3 reads CASSPLSPGPGYGYTF. Written as DNA, the CDR3 is TGTGCCAGCTCACCACTTAGTCCCGGCCCTGGCTATGGCTACACCTTC. Full variable domain (rest looked up from reference TRBV18 and TRBJ1-2): NAGVMQNPRHLVRRRGQEARLRCSPMKGHSHVYWYRQLPEEGLKFMVYLQKENIIDESGMPKERFSAEFPKEGPSILRIQQVVRGDSAAYFCASSPLSPGPGYGYTFGSGTRLTVV.

The V and J genes are TRBV6-2 or TRBV6-3 and TRBJ1-6; 8 nucleotides match TRBD1. V shed 2 bases, J shed 9 bases, and the junction held 6 bases outside the gene matches. The CDR3 runs to 15 residues. In germline, CDR1 is MNHEY, CDR2 SVGEGT. The DNA of the CDR3 is TGTGCCAGCAGTTACGCTGGGGACAGGACTTCACCCCTCCACTTT. Translating it yields CASSYAGDRTSPLHF.

V and J are TRBV11-2 and TRBJ2-1, with a possible D match to TRBD2 (6 bases). The CDR3 runs 16 residues. Trimming took 5 bases from V and 0 from J, leaving 14 bases between them. Germline CDR1 is SGHAT and CDR2 is FQNNGV. Here the CDR3 reads CASSHPGLSSYNEQFF. CDR3 nucleotide sequence: TGTGCCAGCAGCCATCCGGGACTTAGCTCCTACAATGAGCAGTTCTTC.

The genes are TRBV7-4 and TRBJ1-1; D not certain. The length of the CDR3 is 16 residues. V lost 4 bases and J 4 bases, leaving 19 bases between the germline ends. The germline V gene encodes CDR1 SGHVT and CDR2 SQSDAQ. CDR3 in DNA: TGTGCCAGCAGCTCCCCCCCCGGTGAAGGAATCACTGAAGCTTTCTTT. Translation: CASSSPPGEGITEAFF.

The chain carries TRBV6-5 and TRBJ2-7; a weak D match, TRBD2 (5 bases). The germline V gene encodes CDR1 MNHEY and CDR2 SVGAGI. The V gene lost 5 bases and the J gene lost 3 bases, with 11 bases spanning the gap. The CDR3 length is 13 residues. The CDR3 reads CASSQTRDYEQYF. The DNA for the CDR3 is TGTGCCAGCAGTCAGACACGGGACTACGAGCAGTACTTC.

This chain links TRBV11-1 with TRBJ1-5; D gene unclear. Germline CDR1 and CDR2: SGHAT and FQDESV (reference sequence). V was cut by 6 bases and J by 0 bases, with 3 bases left in between. This CDR3 contains 12 residues. The CDR3 nucleotides are TGTGCCAGCAGGCCTAGCAATCAGCCCCAGCATTTT. Translating gives CASRPSNQPQHF.

The chain is built from TRBV30 and TRBJ1-6; D gene unclear. The CDR3 covers 17 residues. The V gene's germline CDR1 is GTSNPN and CDR2 SVGIG (reference sequence). Trimming pared 2 bases from V and 5 bases from J, leaving 19 bases between. This chain's CDR3 is CAWSTNLILGDNSPLHF. The CDR3 DNA reads as TGTGCCTGGAGTACCAATTTGATACTTGGGGATAATTCACCCCTCCACTTT.

The chain combines TRBV2 with TRBJ1-6; D is undetermined. Trimming took 4 bases from V and 14 from J, leaving 18 bases between them. The CDR3 totals 14 residues. CDR1 is SNHLY and CDR2 is FYNNEI in the germline V gene. The CDR3, as DNA: TGTGCCAGCAGTGTTAACTCTCGGGGTGGGGCCCTCCACTTT. This codes for CASSVNSRGGALHF.

This rearrangement joins TRBV5-5 to TRBJ2-1, with 12 bases that match TRBD2. The CDR3 runs to 16 residues. Losses at the gene ends were 4 bases for V and 7 bases for J; bases not matched to a gene: 9. In germline, CDR1 is SGHKS, CDR2 YYEKEE (reference sequence). CDR3 coding DNA: TGTGCCAGCAGCGCTCGCTCGGGACTAGCGGGTAATGAGCAGTTCTTC. Amino acid sequence: CASSARSGLAGNEQFF.

In its sample, this clone was seen once. This chain uses TRBV11-2 with TRBJ2-1, with 7 bases identical to TRBD1. Germline V CDR1 and CDR2: SGHAT, FQNNGV. There are 16 residues in the CDR3. The trim removed 5 bases at V and 8 bases at J, leaving 15 bases unmatched. DNA for the CDR3: TGTGCCAGCAGCCGTTACAGGGGCAACGTGGGAGATGAGCAGTTCTTC. It yields the protein CASSRYRGNVGDEQFF.

This clone was observed a few times. This chain uses TRBV7-2 with TRBJ2-3, with TRBD2 matching 9 bases. This CDR3 contains 15 residues. V dropped 3 bases and J dropped 4; count of bases not matched to a gene: 5. Germline assignment: CDR1 SGHTA and CDR2 FQGNSA. The CDR3 coding sequence is TGTGCCAGCAGCTTGATTGCTAGCGGGGCAGATACGCAGTATTTT. It translates to CASSLIASGADTQYF.

On this clone: The identical CDR3 is also encoded by other nucleotide sequences in the sample. The rearrangement links TRBV9 to TRBJ1-5; 7 nucleotides align to TRBD1. CDR3 length: 15 amino acids. Germline trimming cut 2 bases from V and 4 bases from J; bases unmatched to any gene: 6. The germline V gene encodes CDR1 SGDLS and CDR2 YYNGEE. CDR3 in DNA: TGTGCCAGCAGCGTTTCAGGGGGGCGGAATCAGCCCCAGCATTTT. Protein: CASSVSGGRNQPQHF.

This chain uses TRBV4-1 with TRBJ1-4, with a weak D call TRBD1 (6 bases). Trimming took 0 bases from V and 6 from J, leaving 14 bases between them. Germline V CDR1 and CDR2: MGHRA, YSYEKL. The CDR3 sequence is 16 residues long. The CDR3, as DNA: TGCGCCAGCAGCCAAGATACGGGGGGCGTAGATGAAAAACTGTTTTTT. Translating gives CASSQDTGGVDEKLFF.

The chain carries TRBV5-8 and TRBJ2-1; D not certain. Per the germline V gene, CDR1 is SGHTS and CDR2 is YDEGEE. The CDR3 has 16 amino acids. The germline V and J ends were trimmed by 6 bases and 2 bases, with 18 bases remaining between them. The CDR3 bases are TGTGCCAGCATGGTATTCGGCGGACCACCCTACAATGAGCAGTTCTTC. Amino acids: CASMVFGGPPYNEQFF.

CDR3 DNA sequence: TGTGCCAGCAGCCACAGGGCTTATAGCAATCAGCCCCAGCATTTT. Protein: CASSHRAYSNQPQHF. This sequence joins TRBV6-2 or TRBV6-3 and TRBJ1-5; tentative D call: TRBD1 (6 bases). V lost 6 bases to trimming and J lost 0 bases, with 12 bases between them. Looked up from germline, CDR1 is MNHEY and CDR2 is SVGEGT. The CDR3 has 15 residues.